This T cell receptor beta chain was recorded in a study of blood T cell repertoires in COVID-19. Study details: Some COVID-19 samples were acute and others convalescent; all came from the United States, Italy and Spain.

In germline, CDR1 is LGHNA, CDR2 YSLEER. This CDR3 has 15 residues. J was trimmed by 8 bases and V by 2 bases; bases with no gene match: 9. Clones were sequenced by immunoSEQ multiplex PCR, and TCRdb holds only the in-frame ones, with some missing. The sample carries more than 85,000 clones, approximately 67% recorded once. The receptor comes from a woman aged 55-69 years with acute or convalescent COVID-19. Sequenced input: peripheral blood. The chain uses TRBV4-3 and TRBJ1-2; 9 bases map to TRBD1. CDR3 sequence (DNA): TGCGCCAGCAGCCAACCGGGACAGGGAGATTTGGGCTACACCTTC. This codes for CASSQPGQGDLGYTF.